This TCR beta chain emerged from a study of PD-1 blockade in classical Hodgkin lymphoma. Points from the study as a whole: Newly diagnosed patients were said to have less baseline TCR diversity than healthy donors did. Patients newly diagnosed and complete responders had comparable baseline diversity. With respect to the repertoire differences, their causes, possibly disease activity or prior therapy, remain undefined. While CD8+ TCR diversity did not rise significantly by C4D1, CD4+ TCR diversity did.

Indicated time point: cycle 4 day 1 (C4D1), after less than seven weeks of nivolumab. Exposure to brentuximab vedotin varied, and each patient had relapsed following autologous stem cell transplantation. The J segment lost 2 bases and the V segment lost 0 bases, leaving 12 bases of the junction unmatched. Germline CDR1 SGHDT, CDR2 YYEEEE. The length of the CDR3 is 19 residues. TCRdb's copy holds only in-frame clones and misses some; the assay was immunoSEQ multiplex PCR. The table includes about 13,000 clones, 80% to 90% detected once. This clone was observed once. The target antigen is unknown. The sequence derives from a human donor with classical Hodgkin lymphoma. The sequences come from peripheral blood mononuclear cells (PBMCs), collected before the fourth cycle of nivolumab. The rearrangement links TRBV5-6 to TRBJ2-5; 11 bases match TRBD2. The CDR3 loop reads CASSLEGGLAGGLQETQYF. CDR3 nucleotide sequence: TGTGCCAGCAGCTTGGAGGGGGGGCTAGCGGGGGGACTACAAGAGACCCAGTACTTC.